Here is one T cell receptor beta chain with its context. Its antigen remains unidentified. Sequenced with the Oncomine TCR Beta short-read assay was DNA taken from cultured CD4+ T cells. Scientists extracted genomic DNA from CD4+ T cells grown in culture. TCRdb re-called the PCR reads through MiXCR, storing one row per CDR3 protein. Of about 7,800 distinct CDR3 sequences listed, 41% are singletons. The CDR3 totals 15 residues. Trimming removed 5 bases from V and 2 bases from J; junction bases left unmatched: 7. The sample is drawn from a study of vaccination and CD4 T cells after COVID-19. Turning to the study itself: Once diagnosed, patients had post-COVID samples drawn a median approximately 100 days later (range 35 to 161). The authors exposed cells to overlapping spike peptides derived from SARS-CoV-2, HCoV-NL63, HCoV-OC43 and HCoV-229E.

Treatment: roughly 10-day PBMC culture with coronavirus spike peptide pools or control peptides (ViraFEST assay). Harvesting of the unexposed donor's CD4+ T cells predated the COVID-19 pandemic (2011-2018). The sequence derives from a human donor in good health. Sequencing was done on a sample of CD4+ T cells from blood, cultured in vitro. The chain joins TRBV12-3 or TRBV12-4 to TRBJ2-7; 9 nucleotides line up with TRBD1. CDR3 coding DNA: TGTGCCAGCAGTATTGGGGGACAGGGAACCTACGAGCAGTACTTC. Protein sequence: CASSIGGQGTYEQYF.